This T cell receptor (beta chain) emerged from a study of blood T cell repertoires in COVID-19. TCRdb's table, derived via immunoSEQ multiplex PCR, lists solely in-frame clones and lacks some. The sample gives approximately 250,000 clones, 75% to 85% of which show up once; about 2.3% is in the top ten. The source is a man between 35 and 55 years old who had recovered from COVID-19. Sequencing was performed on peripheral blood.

The CDR3 sequence: CASSESAGAPYYGYTF. The CDR3 coding sequence is TGTGCCAGCAGTGAATCAGCGGGGGCGCCTTATTATGGCTACACCTTC. The chain couples TRBV2 to TRBJ1-2; perhaps TRBD1 as D (6 bases). The germline V and J ends were trimmed by 2 bases and 5 bases, with 18 bases remaining between them. The CDR3 is 16 residues long. Germline-derived CDR1 and CDR2 are SNHLY and FYNNEI.